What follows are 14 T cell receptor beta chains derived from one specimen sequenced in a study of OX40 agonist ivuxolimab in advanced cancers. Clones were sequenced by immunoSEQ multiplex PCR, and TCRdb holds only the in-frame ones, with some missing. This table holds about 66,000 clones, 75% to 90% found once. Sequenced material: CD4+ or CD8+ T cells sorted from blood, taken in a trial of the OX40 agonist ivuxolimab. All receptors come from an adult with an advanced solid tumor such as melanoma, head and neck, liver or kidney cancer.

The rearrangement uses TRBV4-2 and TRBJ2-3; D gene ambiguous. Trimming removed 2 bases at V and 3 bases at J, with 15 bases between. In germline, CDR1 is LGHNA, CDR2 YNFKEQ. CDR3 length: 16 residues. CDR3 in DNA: TGTGCCAGCAGCCAAATCCCCGCCTCCCGGACAGATACGCAGTATTTT. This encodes CASSQIPASRTDTQYF.

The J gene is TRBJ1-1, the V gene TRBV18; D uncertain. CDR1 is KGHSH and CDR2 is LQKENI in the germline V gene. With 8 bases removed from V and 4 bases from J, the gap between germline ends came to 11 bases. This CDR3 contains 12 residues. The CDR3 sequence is CASTNRGTEAFF. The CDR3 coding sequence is TGTGCCAGCACGAATCGGGGCACTGAAGCTTTCTTT.

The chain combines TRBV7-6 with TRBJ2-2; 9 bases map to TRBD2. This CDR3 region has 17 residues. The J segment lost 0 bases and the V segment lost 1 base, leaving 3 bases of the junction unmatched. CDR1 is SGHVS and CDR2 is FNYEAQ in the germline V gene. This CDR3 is CASSLESSGANTGELFF. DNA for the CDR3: TGTGCCAGCAGCTTAGAGTCTAGCGGGGCGAACACCGGGGAGCTGTTTTTT. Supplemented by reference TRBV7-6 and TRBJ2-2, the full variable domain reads GAGVSQSPRYKVTKRGQDVALRCDPISGHVSLYWYRQALGQGPEFLTYFNYEAQQDKSGLPNDRFSAERPEGSISTLTIQRTEQRDSAMYRCASSLESSGANTGELFFGEGSRLTVL.

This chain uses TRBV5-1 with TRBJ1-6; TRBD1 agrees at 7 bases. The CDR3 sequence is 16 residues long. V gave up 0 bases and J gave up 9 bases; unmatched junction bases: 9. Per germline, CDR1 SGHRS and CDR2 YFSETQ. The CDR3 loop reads CASSLGLDRVASPLHF. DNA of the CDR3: TGCGCCAGCAGCTTGGGCCTCGACAGGGTGGCTTCACCCCTCCACTTT. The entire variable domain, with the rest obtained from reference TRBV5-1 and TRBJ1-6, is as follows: KAGVTQTPRYLIKTRGQQVTLSCSPISGHRSVSWYQQTPGQGLQFLFEYFSETQRNKGNFPGRFSGRQFSNSRSEMNVSTLELGDSALYLCASSLGLDRVASPLHFGNGTRLTVT.

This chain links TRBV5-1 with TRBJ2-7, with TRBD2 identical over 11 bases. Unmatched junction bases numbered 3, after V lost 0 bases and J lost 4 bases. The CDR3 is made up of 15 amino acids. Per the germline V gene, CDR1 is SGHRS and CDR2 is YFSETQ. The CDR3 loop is CASSLAASGGYEQYF. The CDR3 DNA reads TGCGCCAGCAGCTTGGCGGCTAGCGGGGGGTACGAGCAGTACTTC.

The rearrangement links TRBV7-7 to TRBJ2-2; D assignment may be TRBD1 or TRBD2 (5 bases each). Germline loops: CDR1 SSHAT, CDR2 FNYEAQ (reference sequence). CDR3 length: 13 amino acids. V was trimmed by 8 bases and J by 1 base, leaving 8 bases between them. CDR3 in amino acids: CASSGQNTGELFF. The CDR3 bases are TGTGCCAGCTCGGGGCAGAACACCGGGGAGCTGTTTTTT.

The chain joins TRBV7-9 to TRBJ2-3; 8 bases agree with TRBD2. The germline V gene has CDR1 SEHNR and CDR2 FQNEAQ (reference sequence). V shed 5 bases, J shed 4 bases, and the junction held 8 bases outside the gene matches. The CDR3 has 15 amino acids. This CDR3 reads CASSPGLVLSDTQYF. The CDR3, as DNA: TGTGCCAGCAGCCCGGGACTAGTTCTTTCAGATACGCAGTATTTT. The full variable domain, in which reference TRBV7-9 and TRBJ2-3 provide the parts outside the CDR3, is DTGVSQNPRHKITKRGQNVTFRCDPISEHNRLYWYRQTLGQGPEFLTYFQNEAQLEKSRLLSDRFSAERPKGSFSTLEIQRTEQGDSAMYLCASSPGLVLSDTQYFGPGTRLTVL.

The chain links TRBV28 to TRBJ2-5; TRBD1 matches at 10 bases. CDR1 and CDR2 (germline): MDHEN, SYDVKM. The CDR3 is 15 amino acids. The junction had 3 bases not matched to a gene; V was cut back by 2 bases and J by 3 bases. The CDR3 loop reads CASSLPGTGEETQYF. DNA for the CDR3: TGTGCCAGCAGTTTACCCGGGACAGGGGAAGAGACCCAGTACTTC.

CDR3 sequence reads: CASTDRAGSTDTQYF. CDR3 sequence (DNA): TGTGCCAGCACCGACAGGGCGGGGAGCACAGATACGCAGTATTTT. The chain has TRBV4-2 and TRBJ2-3, with D maybe TRBD1 (7 bases). Germline CDR1 reads LGHNA; CDR2 reads YNFKEQ. The CDR3 contains 15 residues. Between the trimmed V and J ends, which lost 7 bases and 0 bases, there was a span of 14 bases.

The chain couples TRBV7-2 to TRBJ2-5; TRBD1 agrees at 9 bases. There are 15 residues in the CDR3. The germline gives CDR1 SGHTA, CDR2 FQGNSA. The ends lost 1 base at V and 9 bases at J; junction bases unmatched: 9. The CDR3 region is CASSLEDRGLGPQYF. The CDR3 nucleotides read TGTGCCAGCAGCTTAGAGGACAGGGGCCTAGGGCCCCAGTACTTC.

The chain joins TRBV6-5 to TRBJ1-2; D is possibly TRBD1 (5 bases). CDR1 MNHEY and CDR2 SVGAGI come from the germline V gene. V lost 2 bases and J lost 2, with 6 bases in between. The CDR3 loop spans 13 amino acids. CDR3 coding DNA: TGTGCCAGCAGTTACGCAGGGAACTATGGCTACACCTTC. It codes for CASSYAGNYGYTF.

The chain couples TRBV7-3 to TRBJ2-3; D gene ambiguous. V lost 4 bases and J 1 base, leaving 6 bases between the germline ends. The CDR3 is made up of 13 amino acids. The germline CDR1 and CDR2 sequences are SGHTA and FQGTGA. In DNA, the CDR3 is TGTGCCAGCAGCTCACGGGGCACAGATACGCAGTATTTT. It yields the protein CASSSRGTDTQYF.

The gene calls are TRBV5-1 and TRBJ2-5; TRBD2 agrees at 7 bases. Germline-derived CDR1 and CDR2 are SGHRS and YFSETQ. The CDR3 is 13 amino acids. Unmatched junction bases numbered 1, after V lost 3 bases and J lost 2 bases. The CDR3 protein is CASSWGGQETQYF. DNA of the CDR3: TGCGCCAGCAGCTGGGGGGGACAAGAGACCCAGTACTTC. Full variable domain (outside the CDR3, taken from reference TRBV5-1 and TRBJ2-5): KAGVTQTPRYLIKTRGQQVTLSCSPISGHRSVSWYQQTPGQGLQFLFEYFSETQRNKGNFPGRFSGRQFSNSRSEMNVSTLELGDSALYLCASSWGGQETQYFGPGTRLLVL.

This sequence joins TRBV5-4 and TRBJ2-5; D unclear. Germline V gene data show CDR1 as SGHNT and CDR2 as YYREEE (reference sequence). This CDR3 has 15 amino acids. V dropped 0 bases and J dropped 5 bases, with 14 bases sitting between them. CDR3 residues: CASSLASDPRETQYF. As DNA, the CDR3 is TGTGCCAGCAGCTTGGCCTCTGACCCCAGGGAGACCCAGTACTTC.